The sequence of this TCR beta chain was determined in a study of shared clonotypes between healthy human individuals. V lost 1 base, J lost 3 bases, and 12 bases lay in between. This CDR3 is 16 amino acids long. Germline values: CDR1 MNHNS, CDR2 SASEGT. Clones were sequenced by immunoSEQ multiplex PCR, and TCRdb holds only the in-frame ones, with some missing. The data contain hundreds of thousands of clones, approximately 74% of them singletons. The chain carries TRBV6-1 and TRBJ2-2; TRBD2 might be the D (6 bases). Specimen: memory CD4+ T cells sorted from blood. Subset denoted: CD45RA-negative fraction. The TCR sequence derives from a woman in her twenties or thirties in good health. The CDR3 DNA follows: TGTGCCAGCAGTGAAGTCGGGGGTCTCGACACCGGGGAGCTGTTTTTT. Amino acids: CASSEVGGLDTGELFF.